The sequence of this T cell receptor (beta chain) was determined in a study of blood T cell repertoires in COVID-19. About the research overall: COVID-19 samples collected from the United States, Italy and Spain covered acute and convalescent phases.

From germline, CDR1 is PRHDT and CDR2 FYEKMQ (reference sequence). V was trimmed by 5 bases and J by 5 bases, leaving 12 bases between them. The CDR3 sequence is 13 residues long. Produced via immunoSEQ multiplex PCR; TCRdb's table is partial and in-frame only. The table has over 150,000 clones, roughly 80% seen once. Cohorts were determined from participant-reported clinical history. The V and J genes are TRBV13 and TRBJ1-1; a weak D match, TRBD1 (5 bases). The TCR was taken from a man between 50 and 59 years old who had recovered from COVID-19. Sequencing input: PBMCs or T cells enriched from blood (not recorded which). In DNA form, the CDR3 reads TGTGCCAGCAGCCACGGGACTCGAACTGAAGCTTTCTTT. Its protein is CASSHGTRTEAFF.